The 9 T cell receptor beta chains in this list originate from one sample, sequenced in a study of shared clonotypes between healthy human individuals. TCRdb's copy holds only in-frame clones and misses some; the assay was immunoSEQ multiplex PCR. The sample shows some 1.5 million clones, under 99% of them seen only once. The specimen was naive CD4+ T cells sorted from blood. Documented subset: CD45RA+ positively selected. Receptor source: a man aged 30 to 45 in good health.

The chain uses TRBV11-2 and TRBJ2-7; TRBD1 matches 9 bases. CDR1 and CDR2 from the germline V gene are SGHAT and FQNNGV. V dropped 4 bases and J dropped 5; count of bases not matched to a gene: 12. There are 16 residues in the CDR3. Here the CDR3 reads CASSYGPGQGFNEQYF. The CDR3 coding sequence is TGTGCCAGCAGCTATGGTCCGGGACAGGGATTTAACGAGCAGTACTTC.

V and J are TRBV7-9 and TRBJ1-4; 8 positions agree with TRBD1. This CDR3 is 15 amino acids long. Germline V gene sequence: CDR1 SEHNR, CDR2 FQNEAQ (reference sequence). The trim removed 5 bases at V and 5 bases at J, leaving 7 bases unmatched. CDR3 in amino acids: CASSSGQGKNEKLFF. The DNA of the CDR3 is TGTGCCAGCAGCAGCGGACAGGGAAAAAATGAAAAACTGTTTTTT.

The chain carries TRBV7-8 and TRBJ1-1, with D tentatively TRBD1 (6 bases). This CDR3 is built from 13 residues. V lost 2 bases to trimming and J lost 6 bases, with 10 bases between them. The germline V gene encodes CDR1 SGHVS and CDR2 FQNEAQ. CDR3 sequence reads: CASSLLKGAEAFF. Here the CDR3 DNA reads TGTGCCAGCAGCTTACTGAAGGGGGCTGAAGCTTTCTTT.

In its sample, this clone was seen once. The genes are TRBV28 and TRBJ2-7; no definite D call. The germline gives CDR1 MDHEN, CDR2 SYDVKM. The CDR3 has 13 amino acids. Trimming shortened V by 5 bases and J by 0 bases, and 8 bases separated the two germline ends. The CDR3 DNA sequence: TGTGCCAGCAGTCCCCTCGTCTCCTACGAGCAGTACTTC. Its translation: CASSPLVSYEQYF.

DNA for the CDR3: TGCGCCAGCAGTGAGTCAGGGGCGAGGACCGGGGAGCTGTTTTTT. Amino acid sequence: CASSESGARTGELFF. This sequence joins TRBV10-1 and TRBJ2-2; possibly TRBD1 for D (5 bases). This CDR3 spans 15 amino acids. Trimming removed 0 bases at V and 5 bases at J, with 10 bases between. Per germline, CDR1 WNHNN and CDR2 SYGVQD (reference sequence).

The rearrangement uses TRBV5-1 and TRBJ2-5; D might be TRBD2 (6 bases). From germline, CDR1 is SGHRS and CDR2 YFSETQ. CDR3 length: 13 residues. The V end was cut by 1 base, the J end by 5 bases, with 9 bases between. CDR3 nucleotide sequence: TGCGCCAGCAGCTTGACTAGCCTGGAGACCCAGTACTTC. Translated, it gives CASSLTSLETQYF.

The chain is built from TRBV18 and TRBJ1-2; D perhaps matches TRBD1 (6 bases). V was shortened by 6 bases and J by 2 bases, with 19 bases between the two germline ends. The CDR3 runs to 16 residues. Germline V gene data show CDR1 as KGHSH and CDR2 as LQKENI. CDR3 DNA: TGTGCCAGCTCCCTCCAACGACAGGCTGGGAACTATGGCTACACCTTC. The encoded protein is CASSLQRQAGNYGYTF.

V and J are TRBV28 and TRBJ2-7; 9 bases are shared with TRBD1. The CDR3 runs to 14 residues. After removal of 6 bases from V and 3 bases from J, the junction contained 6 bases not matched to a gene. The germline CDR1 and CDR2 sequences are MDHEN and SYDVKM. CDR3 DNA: TGTGCCAGCAGCAGGACAGGGGATTACTACGAGCAGTACTTC. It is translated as CASSRTGDYYEQYF.

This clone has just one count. CDR3 protein: CASSVGVVGGGELFF. The CDR3 DNA reads TGTGCCAGCAGTGTGGGGGTGGTTGGTGGCGGGGAGCTGTTTTTT. The chain uses TRBV2 and TRBJ2-2; either TRBD1 or TRBD2 may supply D (5 bases each). Trimming left V 4 bases short and J 7 bases short, with 16 bases between. Germline CDR1 is SNHLY and CDR2 is FYNNEI. The CDR3 has 15 amino acids.